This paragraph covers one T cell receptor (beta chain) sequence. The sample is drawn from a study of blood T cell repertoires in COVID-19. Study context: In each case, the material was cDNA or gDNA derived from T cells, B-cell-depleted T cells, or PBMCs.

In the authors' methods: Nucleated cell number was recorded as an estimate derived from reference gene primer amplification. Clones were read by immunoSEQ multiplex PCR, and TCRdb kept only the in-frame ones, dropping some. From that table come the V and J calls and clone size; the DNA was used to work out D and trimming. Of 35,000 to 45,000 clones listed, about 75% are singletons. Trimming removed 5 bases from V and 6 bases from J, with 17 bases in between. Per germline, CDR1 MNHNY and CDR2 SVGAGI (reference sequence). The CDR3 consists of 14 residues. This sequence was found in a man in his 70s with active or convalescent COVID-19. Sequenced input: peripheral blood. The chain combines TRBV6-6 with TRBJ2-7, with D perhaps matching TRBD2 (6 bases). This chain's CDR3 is CASSQGLRKGEQYF. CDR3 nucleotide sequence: TGTGCCAGCAGTCAGGGACTCCGGAAGGGCGAGCAGTACTTC.